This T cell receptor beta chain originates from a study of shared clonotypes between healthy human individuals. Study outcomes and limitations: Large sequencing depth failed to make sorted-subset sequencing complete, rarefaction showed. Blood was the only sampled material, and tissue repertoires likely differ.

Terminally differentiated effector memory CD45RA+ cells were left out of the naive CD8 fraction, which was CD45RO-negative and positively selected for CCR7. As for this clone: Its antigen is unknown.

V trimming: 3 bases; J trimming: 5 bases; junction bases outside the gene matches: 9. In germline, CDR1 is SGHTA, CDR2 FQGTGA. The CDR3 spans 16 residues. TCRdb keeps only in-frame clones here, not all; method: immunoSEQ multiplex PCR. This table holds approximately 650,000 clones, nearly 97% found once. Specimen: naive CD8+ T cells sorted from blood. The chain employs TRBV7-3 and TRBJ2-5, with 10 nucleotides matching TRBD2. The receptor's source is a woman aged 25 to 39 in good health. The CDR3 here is CASSFEAGGPEETQYF. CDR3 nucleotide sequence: TGTGCCAGCAGCTTCGAAGCGGGAGGGCCGGAGGAGACCCAGTACTTC.